These T cell receptor beta chains were read from a single sample in a study of T cell changes during pregnancy in multiple sclerosis. Measured with immunoSEQ multiplex PCR; TCRdb has only the in-frame clones, and not every one. This sample has more than 65,000 clones; around 90% occur once, and the top ten carry 9.5%. Sequenced material: peripheral blood, taken after pregnancy. These receptors all come from a female donor in good health, enrolled as a control in a pregnancy study. CDR3s include the opening cysteine and the closing phenylalanine or tryptophan. A D gene is named only where the DNA matches it firmly. Not all rows give a size; the values are once, few, many and, for expanded clones, a class.

v_gene	j_gene	abundance	d_gene	CDR3nt	CDR3aa
TRBV19	TRBJ1-6	few	TRBD1	TGTGCCAGTAGTATGGGCAGGGGGCATAATTCACCCCTCCACTTT	CASSMGRGHNSPLHF
TRBV6-4	TRBJ2-7	-	TRBD2	TGTGCCAGCATGGGACTAGCGGGGGGCCGTTACGAGCAGTACTTC	CASMGLAGGRYEQYF
TRBV5-1	TRBJ1-3	-	TRBD1	TGCGCCAGCAGCCCGGGGGGGACAGACTCTGGAAACACCATATATTTT	CASSPGGTDSGNTIYF
TRBV10-3	TRBJ2-1	once	-	TGTGCCATCAGTGATAGAGTGGGCGATGAGCAGTTCTTC	CAISDRVGDEQFF
TRBV7-7	TRBJ2-3	-	TRBD2	TGTGCCAGCAGCCCGGGAGGGGCAGATACGCAGTATTTT	CASSPGGADTQYF
TRBV19	TRBJ1-5	once	TRBD1	TGTGCCAGTAGTATCGGGACAGGTAACAATCAGCCCCAGCATTTT	CASSIGTGNNQPQHF
TRBV13	TRBJ2-2	-	-	TGTGCCAGCAGCTTCGGGCGGGCCGGGGAGCTGTTTTTT	CASSFGRAGELFF
TRBV19	TRBJ2-3	-	-	TGTGCCAGTAGCCCCTACACCCCAGACAGATCAGATACGCAGTATTTT	CASSPYTPDRSDTQYF
TRBV10-3	TRBJ2-1	-	TRBD2	TGTGCCAACTCGGGACTAGAGGGCAATGAGCAGTTCTTC	CANSGLEGNEQFF
TRBV11-3	TRBJ2-5	-	-	TGTGCCAGCAGCCCCCCCGGGCAGTTGGTCACAGGGACCCAGTACTTC	CASSPPGQLVTGTQYF
TRBV5-1	TRBJ1-2	-	TRBD1	TGCGCCAGCAGCTTGGGACAGGGGGTCTTCGGCTACACCTTC	CASSLGQGVFGYTF
TRBV4-3	TRBJ1-3	-	-	TGCGCCAGCAGCCAAGATGGGGGCGGCGGAAACACCATATATTTT	CASSQDGGGGNTIYF